This T cell receptor (beta chain) was captured by sequencing in a study of blood T cell repertoires in COVID-19. Study information: The study drew acute and convalescent COVID-19 samples from the United States, Italy and Spain. T cells, B-cell-depleted T cells, or PBMCs provided the cDNA or gDNA that served as material.

This clone has more than one count but fewer than ten. The CDR3 is made up of 19 amino acids. Trimming removed 3 bases at V and 0 bases at J, with 23 bases between. Per germline, CDR1 LNHDA and CDR2 SQIVND (reference sequence). Per the original data handling: The authors estimated nucleated cell counts from reference gene primer amplification. The repertoire was sequenced with immunoSEQ multiplex PCR; TCRdb's copy has only in-frame clones and lacks some. For V, J and clone size, that table is used; D and trimming come from the DNA. The sample lists 250,000 or so clones, around nine tenths occurring once.

The sample taken for sequencing was peripheral blood. This TCR was sampled from a middle-aged woman who had recovered from COVID-19. The rearrangement joins TRBV19 to TRBJ1-1, with D possibly matching TRBD1 (5 bases). CDR3 nucleotides: TGTGCCAGTAGTATTGGGCCCCCGGGACTCAGCTCGATGAACACTGAAGCTTTCTTT. Encoded protein: CASSIGPPGLSSMNTEAFF.